This T cell receptor (beta chain) was sequenced during a study of blood T cell repertoires in COVID-19. In the study overall: T cells, B-cell-depleted T cells, or PBMCs provided the cDNA or gDNA that served as material.

This CDR3 contains 14 residues. The germline CDR1 and CDR2 sequences are SGHNT and YYREEE (reference sequence). The V end lost 4 bases, the J end lost 5 bases, and 12 bases lay between the germline ends. In the source study's methods: The assay estimated nucleated cells by amplifying reference gene primers. Sequencing was performed with immunoSEQ multiplex PCR; in TCRdb, only in-frame clones are kept and a portion is missing. V, J and clone size derive from that table, while D and trimming were established from the DNA sequence. The repertoire consists of around 400,000 clones, with around nine tenths occurring once and the leading ten covering about 1.7%. Cohort assignment relied on participant-reported clinical history. This clone was observed once.

This sequence was found in a woman aged 25 to 45 who had recovered from COVID-19. The rearrangement uses TRBV5-4 and TRBJ1-4; tentative D call: TRBD1 (6 bases). Sequencing input: PBMCs or T cells enriched from blood (not recorded which). Here the CDR3 reads CASSQQGGNEKLFF. As DNA, the CDR3 is TGTGCCAGCAGCCAACAGGGCGGCAATGAAAAACTGTTTTTT. Based on the CDR3 plus reference TRBV5-4 and TRBJ1-4, the full variable domain is ETGVTQSPTHLIKTRGQQVTLRCSSQSGHNTVSWYQQALGQGPQFIFQYYREEENGRGNFPPRFSGLQFPNYSSELNVNALELDDSALYLCASSQQGGNEKLFFGSGTQLSVL.